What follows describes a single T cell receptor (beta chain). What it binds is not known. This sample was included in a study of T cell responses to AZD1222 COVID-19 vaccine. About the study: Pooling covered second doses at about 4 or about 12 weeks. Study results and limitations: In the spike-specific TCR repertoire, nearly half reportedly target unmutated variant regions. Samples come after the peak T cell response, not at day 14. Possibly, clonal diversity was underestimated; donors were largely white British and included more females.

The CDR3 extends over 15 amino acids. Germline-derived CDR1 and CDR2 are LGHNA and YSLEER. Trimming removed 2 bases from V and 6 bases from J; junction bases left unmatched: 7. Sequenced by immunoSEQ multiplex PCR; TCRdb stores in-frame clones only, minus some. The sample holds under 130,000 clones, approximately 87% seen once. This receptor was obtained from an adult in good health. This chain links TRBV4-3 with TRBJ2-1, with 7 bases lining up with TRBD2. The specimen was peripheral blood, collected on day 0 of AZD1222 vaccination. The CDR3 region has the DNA TGCGCCAGCAGCCAATCAGCGGGATCCGTCAATGAGCAGTTCTTC. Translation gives CASSQSAGSVNEQFF.